This is a list of T cell receptor beta chains from one sample in a study of OX40 agonist ivuxolimab in advanced cancers. Profiled with immunoSEQ multiplex PCR; TCRdb holds only in-frame clones, not every one. Of some 39,000 clones listed, 88% are singletons. The sequences come from CD4+ or CD8+ T cells sorted from blood, collected in a trial of the OX40 agonist ivuxolimab. All receptors come from an adult with an advanced solid tumor such as melanoma, head and neck, liver or kidney cancer. Each CDR3 is given with its conserved first and last residue. The D gene is left open where the match is weak. The size field is filled for only some rows; it gives once, few, many or a size class.

abundance: .; d_gene: .; j_gene: TRBJ1-1; v_gene: TRBV19; CDR3aa: CASSPPGGYTEAFF; CDR3nt: TGTGCCAGTAGCCCCCCCGGGGGCTATACTGAAGCTTTCTTT
abundance: .; d_gene: .; j_gene: TRBJ2-5; v_gene: TRBV5-6; CDR3aa: CASSSETSTKTQYF; CDR3nt: TGTGCCAGCAGCTCCGAGACTAGTACAAAGACCCAGTACTTC
abundance: .; d_gene: .; j_gene: TRBJ2-4; v_gene: TRBV18; CDR3aa: CASSPNPPGGATKNIQYF; CDR3nt: TGTGCCAGCTCACCGAACCCCCCGGGGGGCGCGACCAAAAACATTCAGTACTTC
abundance: .; d_gene: .; j_gene: TRBJ2-7; v_gene: TRBV7-2; CDR3aa: CASSLEKGAHYEQYF; CDR3nt: TGTGCCAGCAGCTTAGAGAAAGGAGCCCACTACGAGCAGTACTTC
abundance: .; d_gene: .; j_gene: TRBJ2-2; v_gene: TRBV18; CDR3aa: CASSASNTGELFF; CDR3nt: TGTGCCAGCTCAGCATCGAACACCGGGGAGCTGTTTTTT
abundance: .; d_gene: .; j_gene: TRBJ2-5; v_gene: TRBV7-9; CDR3aa: CASSLGWVAAAKETQYF; CDR3nt: TGTGCCAGCAGCTTAGGTTGGGTGGCCGCCGCAAAAGAGACCCAGTACTTC
abundance: .; d_gene: .; j_gene: TRBJ2-5; v_gene: TRBV7-6; CDR3aa: CASSLEPGNQETQYF; CDR3nt: TGTGCCAGCAGCTTAGAACCAGGGAACCAAGAGACCCAGTACTTC
abundance: .; d_gene: TRBD2; j_gene: TRBJ2-5; v_gene: TRBV15; CDR3aa: CATSREGLGGIMKTQYF; CDR3nt: TGTGCCACCAGCAGAGAAGGGCTGGGAGGGATCATGAAGACCCAGTACTTC
abundance: few; d_gene: .; j_gene: TRBJ2-5; v_gene: TRBV18; CDR3aa: CASSTQGTRQETQYF; CDR3nt: TGTGCCAGCTCAACCCAGGGGACGCGTCAAGAGACCCAGTACTTC
abundance: once; d_gene: .; j_gene: TRBJ2-7; v_gene: TRBV10-1; CDR3aa: CASSLGPSGEQYF; CDR3nt: TGCGCCAGCAGCTTAGGACCTTCGGGGGAGCAGTACTTC
abundance: .; d_gene: .; j_gene: TRBJ2-7; v_gene: TRBV5-6; CDR3aa: CASSLNGEQYF; CDR3nt: TGTGCCAGCAGCTTGAATGGCGAGCAGTACTTC
abundance: .; d_gene: TRBD1; j_gene: TRBJ1-2; v_gene: TRBV4-1; CDR3aa: CASSQRTGYGYTF; CDR3nt: TGCGCCAGCAGCCAGCGGACAGGGTATGGCTACACCTTC
abundance: .; d_gene: .; j_gene: TRBJ1-2; v_gene: TRBV29-1; CDR3aa: CSVEVRAADSGYTF; CDR3nt: TGCAGCGTTGAAGTAAGGGCCGCAGACTCTGGCTACACCTTC
abundance: .; d_gene: TRBD2; j_gene: TRBJ2-3; v_gene: TRBV19; CDR3aa: CASSITSGGWSRMQYF; CDR3nt: TGTGCCAGTAGTATTACTAGCGGGGGGTGGTCACGGATGCAGTATTTT
abundance: .; d_gene: TRBD1; j_gene: TRBJ2-2; v_gene: TRBV19; CDR3aa: CASIRTGGRTGELFF; CDR3nt: TGTGCCAGTATCAGGACAGGGGGAAGGACCGGGGAGCTGTTTTTT
abundance: .; d_gene: .; j_gene: TRBJ2-7; v_gene: TRBV2; CDR3aa: CASSVSRGYEQYF; CDR3nt: TGTGCCAGCAGTGTTAGCAGAGGTTACGAGCAGTACTTC
abundance: .; d_gene: .; j_gene: TRBJ1-4; v_gene: TRBV28; CDR3aa: CASSFSGTPRVEKLFF; CDR3nt: TGTGCCAGCAGTTTTTCGGGGACTCCTCGGGTTGAAAAACTGTTTTTT
abundance: .; d_gene: TRBD1; j_gene: TRBJ2-1; v_gene: TRBV18; CDR3aa: CASSPNLLDRGTYNEQFF; CDR3nt: TGTGCCAGCTCCCCCAATCTCCTGGACAGGGGCACCTACAATGAGCAGTTCTTC
abundance: .; d_gene: .; j_gene: TRBJ2-3; v_gene: TRBV27; CDR3aa: CASSLGGRGLTISTDTQYF; CDR3nt: TGTGCCAGCAGTTTAGGGGGTAGGGGATTAACGATTAGCACAGATACGCAGTATTTT
abundance: once; d_gene: .; j_gene: TRBJ2-5; v_gene: TRBV15; CDR3aa: CATSYARVQETQYF; CDR3nt: TGTGCCACCAGCTATGCCAGGGTCCAAGAGACCCAGTACTTC
abundance: .; d_gene: .; j_gene: TRBJ2-3; v_gene: TRBV5-1; CDR3aa: CASSTPRGVTDTQYF; CDR3nt: TGCGCCAGCAGCACCCCAAGGGGTGTCACAGATACGCAGTATTTT
abundance: .; d_gene: TRBD1; j_gene: TRBJ1-1; v_gene: TRBV5-6; CDR3aa: CASSEEGRGQGKRDFF; CDR3nt: TGTGCCAGCAGCGAGGAGGGCAGGGGACAGGGTAAAAGGGATTTCTTT
abundance: .; d_gene: .; j_gene: TRBJ2-7; v_gene: TRBV5-1; CDR3aa: CASSLTPVLSSYEQYF; CDR3nt: TGCGCCAGCAGCTTGACCCCAGTTTTAAGCTCCTACGAGCAGTACTTC
abundance: .; d_gene: .; j_gene: TRBJ2-1; v_gene: TRBV7-2; CDR3aa: CASSLPGQRRRDEQFF; CDR3nt: TGTGCCAGCAGCTTACCGGGACAGCGTAGGAGGGATGAGCAGTTCTTC
abundance: once; d_gene: .; j_gene: TRBJ1-1; v_gene: TRBV5-1; CDR3aa: CASKMNSGNTEAFF; CDR3nt: TGCGCCAGCAAGATGAACTCGGGGAACACTGAAGCTTTCTTT
abundance: .; d_gene: .; j_gene: TRBJ2-5; v_gene: TRBV5-6; CDR3aa: CASSLYGIQETQYF; CDR3nt: TGTGCCAGCAGCTTGTACGGGATCCAAGAGACCCAGTACTTC
abundance: .; d_gene: TRBD2; j_gene: TRBJ2-2; v_gene: TRBV4-2; CDR3aa: CASSREPGLAQESSGELFF; CDR3nt: TGTGCCAGCAGCCGTGAACCGGGACTAGCACAAGAGAGCTCCGGGGAGCTGTTTTTT
abundance: .; d_gene: TRBD2; j_gene: TRBJ2-1; v_gene: TRBV20-1; CDR3aa: CSASPERGQFF; CDR3nt: TGCAGTGCTAGCCCCGAGCGGGGGCAGTTCTTC
abundance: .; d_gene: .; j_gene: TRBJ2-5; v_gene: TRBV7-9; CDR3aa: CASRRRLGAETQYF; CDR3nt: TGTGCCAGCAGGCGTCGGCTGGGGGCAGAGACCCAGTACTTC
abundance: .; d_gene: TRBD1; j_gene: TRBJ2-1; v_gene: TRBV10-3; CDR3aa: CAISDIRGGENNEQFF; CDR3nt: TGTGCCATCAGTGATATAAGAGGGGGCGAAAACAATGAGCAGTTCTTC
abundance: .; d_gene: .; j_gene: TRBJ2-7; v_gene: TRBV25-1; CDR3aa: CASSDGAASYEQYF; CDR3nt: TGTGCCAGCAGTGATGGGGCAGCCTCCTACGAGCAGTACTTC
abundance: .; d_gene: .; j_gene: TRBJ2-1; v_gene: TRBV6-5; CDR3aa: CASSLLPAESHEQFF; CDR3nt: TGTGCCAGCAGTTTATTACCAGCGGAGAGCCATGAGCAGTTCTTC
abundance: .; d_gene: .; j_gene: TRBJ1-5; v_gene: TRBV6-4; CDR3aa: CASRSGGPTQPQHF; CDR3nt: TGTGCCAGCAGGTCCGGGGGCCCAACTCAGCCCCAGCATTTT
abundance: .; d_gene: .; j_gene: TRBJ1-5; v_gene: TRBV5-6; CDR3aa: CASSLLGEHSNQPQHF; CDR3nt: TGTGCCAGCAGCTTGCTGGGAGAACATAGCAATCAGCCCCAGCATTTT
abundance: .; d_gene: .; j_gene: TRBJ2-7; v_gene: TRBV29-1; CDR3aa: CSVEDPGEQYF; CDR3nt: TGCAGCGTTGAAGATCCTGGCGAGCAGTACTTC
abundance: .; d_gene: .; j_gene: TRBJ1-5; v_gene: TRBV10-3; CDR3aa: CAISDPGAGNQPQHF; CDR3nt: TGTGCCATCAGTGACCCGGGGGCAGGCAATCAGCCCCAGCATTTT
abundance: .; d_gene: .; j_gene: TRBJ1-1; v_gene: TRBV28; CDR3aa: CASSRGNMRWDTEAFF; CDR3nt: TGTGCCAGCAGCCGGGGGAATATGAGATGGGACACTGAAGCTTTCTTT
abundance: .; d_gene: TRBD2; j_gene: TRBJ2-7; v_gene: TRBV5-1; CDR3aa: CASSLARRLAGYEQYF; CDR3nt: TGCGCCAGCAGCTTGGCCAGAAGACTAGCGGGTTACGAGCAGTACTTC
abundance: .; d_gene: .; j_gene: TRBJ1-5; v_gene: TRBV2; CDR3aa: CASRSSKGENQPQHF; CDR3nt: TGTGCCAGCAGATCAAGCAAAGGGGAGAATCAGCCCCAGCATTTT
abundance: .; d_gene: .; j_gene: TRBJ1-5; v_gene: TRBV27; CDR3aa: CASSPQGQPQHF; CDR3nt: TGTGCCAGCAGTCCCCAGGGTCAGCCCCAGCATTTT
abundance: .; d_gene: .; j_gene: TRBJ2-7; v_gene: TRBV14; CDR3aa: CASSQVWSRRDEQYF; CDR3nt: TGTGCCAGCAGCCAAGTTTGGTCCCGCCGGGACGAGCAGTACTTC
abundance: .; d_gene: .; j_gene: TRBJ1-5; v_gene: TRBV7-9; CDR3aa: CASSLNSQPQHF; CDR3nt: TGTGCCAGCAGCCTAAACAGTCAGCCCCAGCATTTT
abundance: .; d_gene: TRBD1; j_gene: TRBJ1-3; v_gene: TRBV28; CDR3aa: CASSLGSTGERNTIYF; CDR3nt: TGTGCCAGCAGTCTGGGCTCTACAGGGGAAAGAAACACCATATATTTT
abundance: .; d_gene: TRBD2; j_gene: TRBJ2-5; v_gene: TRBV29-1; CDR3aa: CSVTRGGQETQYF; CDR3nt: TGCAGCGTTACCCGGGGGGGGCAAGAGACCCAGTACTTC
abundance: .; d_gene: TRBD2; j_gene: TRBJ2-3; v_gene: TRBV11-2; CDR3aa: CASTLGTSGRAGLHTQYF; CDR3nt: TGTGCCAGCACTCTCGGGACTAGCGGGAGGGCCGGACTGCATACGCAGTATTTT
abundance: .; d_gene: TRBD1; j_gene: TRBJ1-4; v_gene: TRBV28; CDR3aa: CASSGTGAWKLFF; CDR3nt: TGTGCCAGCTCCGGGACAGGGGCATGGAAACTGTTTTTT
abundance: once; d_gene: TRBD1; j_gene: TRBJ1-3; v_gene: TRBV4-1; CDR3aa: CASSQDPQGVVNTIYF; CDR3nt: TGCGCCAGCAGCCAAGACCCACAGGGGGTAGTAAACACCATATATTTT
abundance: .; d_gene: .; j_gene: TRBJ1-1; v_gene: TRBV6-5; CDR3aa: CASSYSYSRNTEAFF; CDR3nt: TGTGCCAGCAGTTACTCGTATTCCAGGAACACTGAAGCTTTCTTT
abundance: .; d_gene: TRBD2; j_gene: TRBJ2-1; v_gene: TRBV2; CDR3aa: CASRLAGGRADEQFF; CDR3nt: TGTGCCAGCAGACTAGCGGGAGGGCGTGCGGATGAGCAGTTCTTC
abundance: .; d_gene: TRBD2; j_gene: TRBJ2-1; v_gene: TRBV7-2; CDR3aa: CASSYSPLAGVNNEQFF; CDR3nt: TGTGCCAGCAGCTATTCCCCCCTAGCGGGGGTCAACAATGAGCAGTTCTTC
abundance: .; d_gene: .; j_gene: TRBJ2-5; v_gene: TRBV5-4; CDR3aa: CASSLGGAAEETQYF; CDR3nt: TGTGCCAGCAGCTTGGGAGGGGCTGCCGAAGAGACCCAGTACTTC
abundance: .; d_gene: .; j_gene: TRBJ1-5; v_gene: TRBV6-5; CDR3aa: CASSSRPDSGPQHF; CDR3nt: TGTGCCAGCAGTTCAAGACCAGACAGCGGGCCCCAGCATTTT
abundance: .; d_gene: .; j_gene: TRBJ1-5; v_gene: TRBV5-1; CDR3aa: CASSFSRVPHQPQHF; CDR3nt: TGCGCCAGCAGCTTTTCGAGGGTCCCGCATCAGCCCCAGCATTTT
abundance: .; d_gene: .; j_gene: TRBJ1-1; v_gene: TRBV5-1; CDR3aa: CASSLGTLGGTTEAFF; CDR3nt: TGCGCCAGCAGCTTGGGCACCCTGGGGGGGACCACTGAAGCTTTCTTT
abundance: .; d_gene: .; j_gene: TRBJ1-3; v_gene: TRBV27; CDR3aa: CASTFLGLASANTIYF; CDR3nt: TGTGCCAGCACCTTTTTAGGGTTAGCAAGTGCAAACACCATATATTTT
abundance: .; d_gene: .; j_gene: TRBJ2-2; v_gene: TRBV28; CDR3aa: CASSRIITTSNTGELFF; CDR3nt: TGTGCCAGCAGCCGAATTATAACAACTTCGAACACCGGGGAGCTGTTTTTT
abundance: .; d_gene: .; j_gene: TRBJ1-3; v_gene: TRBV5-6; CDR3aa: CASSLKGAGNTIYF; CDR3nt: TGTGCCAGCAGCTTGAAAGGGGCTGGAAACACCATATATTTT
abundance: .; d_gene: .; j_gene: TRBJ1-2; v_gene: TRBV28; CDR3aa: CASSFKGGLKDGYTF; CDR3nt: TGTGCCAGCAGTTTTAAGGGCGGGTTAAAGGATGGCTACACCTTC
abundance: .; d_gene: TRBD2; j_gene: TRBJ2-7; v_gene: TRBV5-1; CDR3aa: CASSFGTSGYSYEQYF; CDR3nt: TGCGCCAGCAGCTTCGGGACTAGCGGGTACTCCTACGAGCAGTACTTC
abundance: .; d_gene: TRBD2; j_gene: TRBJ2-3; v_gene: TRBV18; CDR3aa: CASFQQRGADTQYF; CDR3nt: TGTGCCAGCTTCCAACAGCGGGGGGCAGATACGCAGTATTTT